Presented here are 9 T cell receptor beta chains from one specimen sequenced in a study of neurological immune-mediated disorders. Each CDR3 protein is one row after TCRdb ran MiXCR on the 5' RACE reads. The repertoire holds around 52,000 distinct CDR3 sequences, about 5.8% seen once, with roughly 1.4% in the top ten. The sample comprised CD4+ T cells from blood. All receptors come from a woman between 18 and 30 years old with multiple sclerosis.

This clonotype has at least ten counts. CDR3 sequence (DNA): TGTGCCAGCAGCTTAGGACAGGGGTCTGAAGCTTTCTTT. Its translation: CASSLGQGSEAFF. The rearrangement uses TRBV7-6 and TRBJ1-1; 8 positions match TRBD1. CDR1 SGHVS and CDR2 FNYEAQ come from the germline V gene. V was clipped by 1 base and J by 6 bases; unmatched bases: 1. This CDR3 is 13 amino acids long.

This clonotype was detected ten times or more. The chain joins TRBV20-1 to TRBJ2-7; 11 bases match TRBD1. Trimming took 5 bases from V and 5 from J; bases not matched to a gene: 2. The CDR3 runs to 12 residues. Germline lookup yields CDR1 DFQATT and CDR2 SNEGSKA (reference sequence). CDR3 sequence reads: CSAGTGGNEQYF. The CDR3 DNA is TGCAGTGCTGGGACAGGGGGGAACGAGCAGTACTTC.

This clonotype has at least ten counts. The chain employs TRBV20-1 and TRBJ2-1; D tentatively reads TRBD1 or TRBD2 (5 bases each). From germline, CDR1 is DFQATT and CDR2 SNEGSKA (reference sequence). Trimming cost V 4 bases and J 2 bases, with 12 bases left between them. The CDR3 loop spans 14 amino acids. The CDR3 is CSATWDATYNEQFF. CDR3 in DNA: TGCAGTGCTACATGGGACGCCACCTACAATGAGCAGTTCTTC.

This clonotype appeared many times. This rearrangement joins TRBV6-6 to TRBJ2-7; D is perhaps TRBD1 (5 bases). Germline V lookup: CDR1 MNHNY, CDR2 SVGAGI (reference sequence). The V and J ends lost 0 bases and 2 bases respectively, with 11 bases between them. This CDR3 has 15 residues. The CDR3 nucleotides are TGTGCCAGCAGTTACTCCCAGGGTGTGACCTACGAGCAGTACTTC. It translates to CASSYSQGVTYEQYF.

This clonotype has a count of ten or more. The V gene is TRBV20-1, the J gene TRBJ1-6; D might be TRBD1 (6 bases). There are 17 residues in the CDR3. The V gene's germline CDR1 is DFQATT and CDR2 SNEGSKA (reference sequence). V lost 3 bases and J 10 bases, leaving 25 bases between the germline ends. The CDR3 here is CSARPVLGAQGNSPLHF. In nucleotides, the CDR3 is TGCAGTGCTAGGCCGGTGCTGGGGGCGCAGGGTAACTCACCCCTCCACTTT.

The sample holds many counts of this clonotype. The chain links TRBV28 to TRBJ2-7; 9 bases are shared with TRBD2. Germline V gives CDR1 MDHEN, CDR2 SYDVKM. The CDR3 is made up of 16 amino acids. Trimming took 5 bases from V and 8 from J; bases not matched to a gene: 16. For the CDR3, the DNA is TGTGCCAGCAGTCCCCGCCGGGGGACTAGCAGTGGGAAGCAGTACGTC. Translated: CASSPRRGTSSGKQYV.

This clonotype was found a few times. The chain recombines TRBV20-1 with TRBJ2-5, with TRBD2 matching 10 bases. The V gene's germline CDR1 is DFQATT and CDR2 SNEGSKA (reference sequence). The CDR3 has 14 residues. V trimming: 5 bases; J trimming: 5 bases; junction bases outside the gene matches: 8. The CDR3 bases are TGCAGTGCTCTCCAGCGGGGGGGCCTCGAGACCCAGTACTTC. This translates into CSALQRGGLETQYF.

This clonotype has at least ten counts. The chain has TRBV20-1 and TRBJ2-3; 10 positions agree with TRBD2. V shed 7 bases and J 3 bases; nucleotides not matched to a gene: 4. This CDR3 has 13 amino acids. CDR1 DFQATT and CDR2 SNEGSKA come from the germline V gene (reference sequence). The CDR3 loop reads CSVPTSGTDTQYF. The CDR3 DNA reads TGCAGTGTCCCGACTAGCGGGACAGATACGCAGTATTTT.

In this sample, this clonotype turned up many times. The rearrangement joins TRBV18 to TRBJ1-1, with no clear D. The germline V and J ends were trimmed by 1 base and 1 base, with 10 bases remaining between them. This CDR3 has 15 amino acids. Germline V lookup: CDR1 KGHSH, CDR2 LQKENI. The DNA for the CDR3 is TGTGCCAGCTCACCACGGATCCTCAGGAACACTGAAGCTTTCTTT. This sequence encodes CASSPRILRNTEAFF.